The clone carrying this TCR beta chain has a handful of counts. The time point is: newly diagnosed GD, antithyroid drugs for less than 3 months. The TCR library was made from RNA extracted from PBMCs. The source of the sample is a study of regulatory T cells in long-lasting Graves disease. According to the study, TCR beta libraries were built with iRepertoire HTBI primers and CDR3-region Arm-PCR. A single record per CDR3 protein comes from TCRdb applying MiXCR to the multiplex PCR reads. This table holds some 460,000 distinct CDR3 sequences, 15% to 20% found once. Germline V gene sequence: CDR1 MDHEN, CDR2 SYDVKM. The CDR3 covers 14 residues. Trimming at V came to 7 bases and at J to 2 bases, leaving 7 bases not matched to a gene. These data also formed part of another study, on T cells in Graves' hyperthyroidism and ophthalmopathy. In that study: HTBI primers drove first-round RT-PCR of the TCR CDR3.

This TCR came from a middle-aged man with Graves disease. The chain couples TRBV28 to TRBJ2-7; the match to TRBD2 covers 8 bases. Sequences were derived from peripheral blood mononuclear cells (PBMCs), sampled at new diagnosis, from a patient treated with antithyroid drugs. This CDR3 reads CASTRLANPYEQYF. The CDR3 coding sequence is TGTGCCAGCACTCGACTAGCGAACCCCTACGAGCAGTACTTC.